This is a list of T cell receptor beta chains from one sample in a study of siplizumab effects on memory and regulatory T cells. Some clones are missing from TCRdb's copy, which holds only in-frame ones; the method was immunoSEQ multiplex PCR. The sample lists about 100,000 clones; roughly 92% were seen once. Source material: Tregs sorted from blood. The receptor source for this set is a human donor in good health. Both conserved end residues are part of each CDR3. D genes are given only for firm matches. A clone size is listed for some rows: how often the clone was seen (once, few, many), or a class if it is expanded.

D	length	V	size	J	CDR3	DNA
TRBD1	15	TRBV6-6	once	TRBJ1-2	CASTFRTGVNYGYTF	TGTGCCAGCACCTTTCGGACAGGTGTAAACTATGGCTACACCTTC
TRBD2	15	TRBV10-3	-	TRBJ2-5	CAIGSSGRDLETQYF	TGTGCCATCGGTAGTAGCGGGAGGGATTTAGAGACCCAGTACTTC
TRBD2	17	TRBV7-8	-	TRBJ2-1	CASSLFPSGATYNEQFF	TGTGCCAGCAGCTTATTCCCTAGCGGGGCCACCTACAATGAGCAGTTCTTC
-	11	TRBV28	-	TRBJ1-3	CASRGGNTIYF	TGTGCCAGCAGAGGTGGAAACACCATATATTTT
-	15	TRBV7-9	-	TRBJ2-3	CASSQQVHRTDTQYF	TGTGCCAGCAGCCAACAGGTTCATCGCACAGATACGCAGTATTTT
-	16	TRBV7-6	-	TRBJ1-6	CASSFTENIGISPLHF	TGTGCCAGCAGCTTCACCGAAAACATAGGGATTTCACCCCTCCACTTT
TRBD1	16	TRBV7-9	few	TRBJ1-2	CASSVPGQGNVMGYTF	TGTGCCAGCAGCGTCCCGGGACAGGGGAATGTTATGGGCTACACCTTC
TRBD2	15	TRBV5-1	-	TRBJ2-3	CASSRTSGTTDTQYF	TGCGCCAGCAGCCGGACTAGCGGGACGACAGATACGCAGTATTTT
-	15	TRBV29-1	-	TRBJ2-7	CSVAEVPGGGYEQYF	TGCAGCGTTGCCGAAGTCCCCGGGGGTGGATACGAGCAGTACTTC
-	14	TRBV19	-	TRBJ1-5	CASSTHERWQPQHF	TGTGCCAGTAGTACACATGAAAGGTGGCAGCCCCAGCATTTT
TRBD2	15	TRBV5-5	-	TRBJ2-3	CASSLPSGTGDTQYF	TGTGCCAGCAGCCTTCCTAGCGGGACGGGAGATACGCAGTATTTT
-	16	TRBV7-8	-	TRBJ1-1	CASSPSRGTPNTEAFF	TGTGCCAGCAGCCCCAGTAGGGGGACACCTAACACTGAAGCTTTCTTT
-	11	TRBV20-1	-	TRBJ2-5	CSAGWHSAQYF	TGCAGTGCTGGGTGGCATTCAGCCCAGTACTTC
TRBD2	15	TRBV19	-	TRBJ2-3	CASSLVAGGADTQYF	TGTGCCAGTAGTCTGGTGGCGGGAGGTGCAGATACGCAGTATTTT
-	12	TRBV7-9	few	TRBJ1-5	CASSQPNQPQHF	TGTGCCAGCAGCCAGCCTAATCAGCCCCAGCATTTT
-	14	TRBV7-8	-	TRBJ1-5	CASSLIRGGQPQHF	TGTGCCAGCAGCTTAATCAGGGGTGGGCAGCCCCAGCATTTT
-	12	TRBV30	-	TRBJ1-5	CAWRQENQPQHF	TGTGCCTGGAGACAGGAGAATCAGCCCCAGCATTTT
-	12	TRBV27	-	TRBJ1-2	CASSPGYGGYTF	TGTGCCAGCAGCCCGGGCTACGGAGGCTACACCTTC
-	14	TRBV7-8	-	TRBJ2-1	CASSLIGGRFEQFF	TGTGCCAGCAGCTTAATCGGGGGACGATTTGAGCAGTTCTTC
TRBD1	15	TRBV6-5	-	TRBJ1-1	CASSYSGTGGLGAFF	TGTGCCAGCAGTTACTCAGGGACAGGGGGTTTAGGAGCTTTCTTT
-	14	TRBV5-1	-	TRBJ1-4	CASSPTATNEKLFF	TGCGCCAGCAGTCCGACCGCAACTAATGAAAAACTGTTTTTT
TRBD2	14	TRBV10-3	-	TRBJ2-7	CAIGLAEGSYEQYF	TGTGCCATCGGACTAGCGGAGGGTTCCTACGAGCAGTACTTC
TRBD2	14	TRBV5-4	-	TRBJ2-1	CASSPGGRANEQFF	TGTGCCAGCAGCCCAGGCGGGAGGGCAAATGAGCAGTTCTTC
-	13	TRBV21-1	-	TRBJ1-4	CASSKGRREKLFF	TGTGCCAGCAGCAAAGGCCGGAGGGAAAAACTGTTTTTT
TRBD2	16	TRBV11-1	-	TRBJ2-1	CASSLGARTSFNEQFF	TGTGCCAGCAGCTTAGGGGCTCGGACTAGCTTTAATGAGCAGTTCTTC
-	13	TRBV30	-	TRBJ1-4	CAWSPALNEKLFF	TGTGCCTGGAGCCCAGCCCTTAATGAAAAACTGTTTTTT
-	13	TRBV19	-	TRBJ2-2	CASSRSNTGELFF	TGTGCCAGTAGTAGATCGAACACCGGGGAGCTGTTTTTT
TRBD1	15	TRBV2	-	TRBJ2-7	CASKVFGTGIHEQYF	TGTGCCAGCAAAGTTTTCGGGACAGGGATCCACGAGCAGTACTTC
-	13	TRBV30	once	TRBJ1-2	CAWKSARVDGYTF	TGTGCCTGGAAGTCGGCCAGGGTGGATGGCTACACCTTC
-	13	TRBV11-2	-	TRBJ1-1	CASSFLATAEAFF	TGTGCCAGCAGCTTTTTGGCGACAGCTGAAGCTTTCTTT
TRBD2	17	TRBV7-8	-	TRBJ2-1	CASSLGPGLAGNNEQFF	TGTGCCAGCAGCTTAGGTCCGGGACTAGCGGGGAACAATGAGCAGTTCTTC
TRBD1	14	TRBV5-1	-	TRBJ2-1	CASSRPGQINEQFF	TGCGCCAGCAGCCGCCCGGGACAGATCAATGAGCAGTTCTTC
-	13	TRBV7-9	-	TRBJ2-3	CASSLVEDDTQYF	TGTGCCAGCAGCTTAGTTGAAGATGATACGCAGTATTTT
-	16	TRBV28	-	TRBJ2-1	CASSPPGTLFVGEQFF	TGTGCCAGCAGCCCACCCGGGACCCTGTTTGTAGGTGAGCAGTTCTTC
-	15	TRBV28	-	TRBJ1-1	CASSPWTAGNTEAFF	TGTGCCAGCAGTCCTTGGACAGCGGGGAACACTGAAGCTTTCTTT
TRBD1	13	TRBV10-2	-	TRBJ1-1	CASSAQGLSRLVF	TGCGCCAGCAGTGCACAGGGGCTCTCCCGGCTAGTTTTT
-	16	TRBV5-5	few	TRBJ1-4	CASSPVDGGLYEKLFF	TGTGCCAGCAGCCCCGTCGACGGGGGGCTTTATGAAAAACTGTTTTTT
-	13	TRBV5-5	-	TRBJ2-7	CASSRTNRGEQYF	TGTGCCAGCAGCCGCACGAACAGAGGAGAGCAGTACTTC
-	13	TRBV12-5	-	TRBJ2-7	CASGVDYSYEQYF	TGTGCTAGTGGGGTGGACTACTCCTACGAGCAGTACTTC
-	11	TRBV5-1	-	TRBJ2-1	CASYEFHEQFF	TGCGCCAGCTACGAGTTCCATGAGCAGTTCTTC
-	16	TRBV5-1	-	TRBJ2-7	CASSLDLREFAYEQYF	TGCGCCAGCAGCTTGGATTTACGGGAATTCGCCTACGAGCAGTACTTC
TRBD1	16	TRBV18	once	TRBJ2-2	CASSPQKGASTGELFF	TGTGCCAGCTCACCACAGAAGGGGGCGAGCACCGGGGAGCTGTTTTTT
-	15	TRBV2	-	TRBJ1-5	CASSEEKTGLQPQHF	TGTGCCAGCAGTGAAGAAAAAACAGGGCTGCAGCCCCAGCATTTT
TRBD1	15	TRBV9	-	TRBJ2-7	CASSVAQGGSYEQYF	TGTGCCAGCAGCGTAGCACAGGGGGGCTCCTACGAGCAGTACTTC
TRBD2	15	TRBV28	-	TRBJ2-1	CASSLSGSGYNEQFF	TGTGCCAGCAGTCTTAGCGGGAGTGGCTACAATGAGCAGTTCTTC
TRBD2	16	TRBV7-9	-	TRBJ2-2	CASSSQREGLVGELFF	TGTGCCAGCAGCTCACAGCGGGAGGGCCTAGTTGGGGAGCTGTTTTTT
-	15	TRBV19	once	TRBJ2-6	CASSTQGSGANVLTF	TGTGCCAGTAGTACCCAGGGCTCTGGGGCCAACGTCCTGACTTTC
TRBD1	13	TRBV4-1	-	TRBJ1-1	CASSDRGRREAFF	TGCGCCAGCAGCGACAGGGGGAGGAGAGAAGCTTTCTTT
-	11	TRBV28	-	TRBJ2-5	CASSLSETQYF	TGTGCCAGCAGTCTATCGGAGACCCAGTACTTC
TRBD1	16	TRBV18	-	TRBJ1-2	CASSPRQGGANYGYTF	TGTGCCAGCTCACCACGACAGGGCGGAGCTAACTATGGCTACACCTTC
-	14	TRBV2	-	TRBJ2-2	CASSEQVNTGELFF	TGTGCCAGCAGTGAGCAGGTGAACACCGGGGAGCTGTTTTTT
-	12	TRBV28	-	TRBJ2-5	CASSFLRETQYF	TGTGCCAGCAGTTTTTTAAGGGAGACCCAGTACTTC
-	14	TRBV5-4	once	TRBJ2-2	CASSLPTSSGELFF	TGTGCCAGCAGCCTTCCGACTAGTTCCGGGGAGCTGTTTTTT
-	13	TRBV5-5	-	TRBJ1-3	CASSSWPGNTIYF	TGTGCCAGCAGCTCTTGGCCCGGGAACACCATATATTTT
-	15	TRBV5-1	-	TRBJ2-7	CASSFGLRSSYEQYF	TGCGCCAGCAGCTTTGGTTTACGGAGCTCCTACGAGCAGTACTTC
TRBD1	12	TRBV30	-	TRBJ1-2	CACKGQGGGYTF	TGTGCCTGTAAAGGACAGGGAGGCGGCTACACCTTC
-	19	TRBV7-3	-	TRBJ1-2	CASIPRLGPGITGLLGYTF	TGTGCCAGCATCCCCCGATTAGGGCCGGGAATAACAGGACTCCTTGGCTACACCTTC
-	14	TRBV6-5	-	TRBJ1-3	CASRKQRLGNTIYF	TGTGCCAGCAGGAAACAGAGGTTGGGAAACACCATATATTTT
-	16	TRBV5-1	-	TRBJ2-1	CASSLVGGLDENEQFF	TGCGCCAGCAGCTTGGTCGGCGGGCTAGACGAAAATGAGCAGTTCTTC
TRBD1	16	TRBV27	-	TRBJ2-7	CASRSLTGTGEREQYF	TGTGCCAGCAGAAGTCTAACCGGGACAGGGGAGCGCGAGCAGTACTTC